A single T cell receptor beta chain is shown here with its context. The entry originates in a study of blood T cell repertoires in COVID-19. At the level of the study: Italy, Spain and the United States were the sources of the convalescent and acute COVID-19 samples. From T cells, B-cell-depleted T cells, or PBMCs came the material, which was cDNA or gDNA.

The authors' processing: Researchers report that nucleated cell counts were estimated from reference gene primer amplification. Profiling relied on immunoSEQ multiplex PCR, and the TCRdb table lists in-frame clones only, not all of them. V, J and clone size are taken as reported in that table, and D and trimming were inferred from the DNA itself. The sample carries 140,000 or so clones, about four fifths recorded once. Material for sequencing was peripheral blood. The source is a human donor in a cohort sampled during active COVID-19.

The CDR3 DNA reads as TGTGCCACCAGCAGAGGAAACCCCGGACAGGTCGGAAACACCATATATTTT. Protein sequence: CATSRGNPGQVGNTIYF. J is TRBJ1-3 and V is TRBV15; 7 nucleotides line up with TRBD1. CDR3 size: 17 residues. V lost 1 base, J lost 4 bases, and 10 bases stayed unmatched. Germline CDR1 and CDR2: LNHNV and YYDKDF (reference sequence).